The T cell receptor (beta chain) under discussion was sequenced for a study of tumor and adjacent non-tumor tissue in lung cancer. Whole-study results and caveats: Higher tumor TCR diversity was associated with shorter survival.

This sample's RNA came from whole unsorted tissue. This non-tumor lung sample came from over 3 cm beyond the tumor edge. Chemotherapy-naive patients with new lung cancer underwent thoracic surgery in China, August–late 2014. Three rounds of nested PCR, following a modified ARM-PCR protocol, produced the TCRbeta library. TCRdb reanalysed the multiplex PCR reads using MiXCR and keeps one entry per CDR3 protein. The table has roughly 49,000 distinct CDR3 sequences, 74% seen once; the top ten hold more than 20%. Of note for this clonotype: Its antigen is undetermined. A clone one base away is much larger, so this may be a read error.

The sequence came from a woman aged 55-69 years with non-small cell lung cancer. The sample taken for sequencing was distant non-tumor lung tissue.

The CDR3 sequence is CASTTEQGANEQFF. The CDR3 nucleotides read TGTGCCAGCACTACTGAACAGGGGGCCAATGAGCAGTTCTTC. V and J are TRBV28 and TRBJ2-1; 9 positions match TRBD1. Germline V CDR1 and CDR2: MDHEN, SYDVKM. Trimming cost V 7 bases and J 6 bases; bases outside gene matches: 7. CDR3 length: 14 amino acids.